The text below deals with one T cell receptor (beta chain). Its antigen is currently unknown. The record originates from a study of type 1 regulatory T cells. Overall study context: T-allo10 is a Tr1-enriched, alloantigen-specific CD4 T cell product made in vitro. Study observations and caveats: Compared with non-Tr1 cells, Tr1 cells showed a narrower TCR repertoire.

MiXCR was run by TCRdb on the reads, yielding one entry per CDR3 protein. Of about 69,000 distinct CDR3 sequences in the sample, less than 25% were seen once. The CDR3 has 18 residues. Per the germline V gene, CDR1 is SGHRS and CDR2 is YFSETQ. Trimming stripped 0 bases from V and 3 bases from J, with 19 bases between. Sequenced material: cultured type 1 regulatory T (Tr1) cells, either the whole culture or a sorted fraction (not recorded which). The chain employs TRBV5-1 and TRBJ1-5; no firm D call. The sequence was collected from a human donor in good health. DNA of the CDR3: TGCGCCAGCAGCTTGGACCCTCCGGGCCCCGGAGCCAATCAGCCCCAGCATTTT. It encodes CASSLDPPGPGANQPQHF.